Listed here is a single TCR beta chain. This CDR3 region has 16 residues. Germline V gives CDR1 SGDLS, CDR2 YYNGEE. With 1 base clipped from V and 5 bases from J, the junction kept 1 base outside the gene matches. The sample comes from a study of blood T cell repertoires in COVID-19. Source study methods: Reference gene primer amplification yielded estimated nucleated cell counts. This table comes from immunoSEQ multiplex PCR, and its TCRdb copy is limited to in-frame clones, with some not included. V and J calls and clone size are as listed in that table; D and trimming were resolved from the DNA. The sample lists 190,000 or so clones; 94% were seen once.

The sequence came from a man under 40 with COVID-19, enrolled during active disease. This chain connects TRBV9 to TRBJ2-2, with TRBD2 matching 14 bases. The sample comprised peripheral blood. The DNA of the CDR3 is TGTGCCAGCAGCGTAAGGACTAGCGGGGGGACCGGGGAGCTGTTTTTT. Translated, it gives CASSVRTSGGTGELFF.